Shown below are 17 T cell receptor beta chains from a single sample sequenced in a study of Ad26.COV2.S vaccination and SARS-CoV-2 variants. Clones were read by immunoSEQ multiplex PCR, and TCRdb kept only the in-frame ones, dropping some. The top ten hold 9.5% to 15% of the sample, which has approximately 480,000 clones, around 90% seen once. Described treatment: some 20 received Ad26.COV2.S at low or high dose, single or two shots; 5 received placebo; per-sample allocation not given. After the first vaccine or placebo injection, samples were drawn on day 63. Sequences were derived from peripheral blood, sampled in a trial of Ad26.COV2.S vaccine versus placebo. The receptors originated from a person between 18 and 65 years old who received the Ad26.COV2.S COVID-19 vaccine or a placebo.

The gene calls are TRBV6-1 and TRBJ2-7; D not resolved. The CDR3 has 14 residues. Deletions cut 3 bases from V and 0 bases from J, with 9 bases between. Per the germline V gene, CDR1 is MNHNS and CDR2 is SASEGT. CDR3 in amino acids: CASSDGAYSYEQYF. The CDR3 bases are TGTGCCAGCAGTGACGGTGCTTACTCCTACGAGCAGTACTTC.

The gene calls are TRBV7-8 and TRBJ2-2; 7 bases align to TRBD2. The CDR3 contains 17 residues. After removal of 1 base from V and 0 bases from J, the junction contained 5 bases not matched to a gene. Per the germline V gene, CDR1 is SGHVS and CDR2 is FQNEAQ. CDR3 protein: CASSLVGLAANTGELFF. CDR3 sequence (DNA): TGTGCCAGCAGCTTAGTCGGTCTAGCGGCGAACACCGGGGAGCTGTTTTTT.

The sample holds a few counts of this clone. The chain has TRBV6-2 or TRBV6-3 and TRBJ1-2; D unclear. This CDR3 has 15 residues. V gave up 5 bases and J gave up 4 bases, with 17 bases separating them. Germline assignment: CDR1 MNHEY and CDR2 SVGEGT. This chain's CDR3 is CASSTLEPFLYGYTF. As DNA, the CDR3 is TGTGCCAGCAGTACTTTGGAACCGTTTCTCTATGGCTACACCTTC.

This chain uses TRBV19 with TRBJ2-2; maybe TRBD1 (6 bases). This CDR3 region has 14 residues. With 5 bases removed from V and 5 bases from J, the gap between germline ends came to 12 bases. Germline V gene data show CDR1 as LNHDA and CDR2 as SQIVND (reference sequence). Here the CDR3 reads CASSAQGWTGELFF. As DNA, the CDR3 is TGTGCCAGTAGTGCACAGGGTTGGACCGGGGAGCTGTTTTTT.

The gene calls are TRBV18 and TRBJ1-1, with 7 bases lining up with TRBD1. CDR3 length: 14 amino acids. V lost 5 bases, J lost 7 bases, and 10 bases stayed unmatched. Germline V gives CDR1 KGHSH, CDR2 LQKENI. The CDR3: CASSDRTQGSEAFF. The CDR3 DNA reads TGTGCCAGCTCAGACAGGACACAGGGGAGTGAAGCTTTCTTT.

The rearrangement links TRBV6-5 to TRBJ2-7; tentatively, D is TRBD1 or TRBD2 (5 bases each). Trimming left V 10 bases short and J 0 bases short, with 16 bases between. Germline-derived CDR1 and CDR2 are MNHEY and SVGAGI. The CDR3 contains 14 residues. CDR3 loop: CATKRDRSSYEQYF. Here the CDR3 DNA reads TGTGCCACCAAGAGGGACCGGAGCTCCTACGAGCAGTACTTC.

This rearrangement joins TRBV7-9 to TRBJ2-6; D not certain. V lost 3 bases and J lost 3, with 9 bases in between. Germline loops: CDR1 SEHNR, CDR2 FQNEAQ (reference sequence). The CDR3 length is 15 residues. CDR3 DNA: TGTGCCAGCAGCTTGTCACCTCTTGGGGCCAACGTCCTGACTTTC. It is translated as CASSLSPLGANVLTF.

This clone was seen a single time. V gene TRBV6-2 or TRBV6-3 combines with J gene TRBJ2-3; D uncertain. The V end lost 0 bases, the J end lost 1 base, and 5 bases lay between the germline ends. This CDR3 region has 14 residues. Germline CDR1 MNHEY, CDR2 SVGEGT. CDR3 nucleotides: TGTGCCAGCAGTTACTCGGGCCGCACAGATACGCAGTATTTT. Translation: CASSYSGRTDTQYF.

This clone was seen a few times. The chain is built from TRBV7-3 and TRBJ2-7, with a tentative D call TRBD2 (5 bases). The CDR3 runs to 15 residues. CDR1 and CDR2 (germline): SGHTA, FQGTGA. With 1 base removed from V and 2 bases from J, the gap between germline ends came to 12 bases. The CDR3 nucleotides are TGTGCCAGCAGCTTAAAGCGGCTCCTCACCTACGAGCAGTACTTC. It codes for CASSLKRLLTYEQYF.

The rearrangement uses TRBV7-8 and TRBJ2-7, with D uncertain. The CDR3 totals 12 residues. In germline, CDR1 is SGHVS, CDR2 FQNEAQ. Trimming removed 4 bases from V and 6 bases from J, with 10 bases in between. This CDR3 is CASSSPGPEQYF. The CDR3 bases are TGTGCCAGCAGCTCCCCCGGGCCCGAGCAGTACTTC.

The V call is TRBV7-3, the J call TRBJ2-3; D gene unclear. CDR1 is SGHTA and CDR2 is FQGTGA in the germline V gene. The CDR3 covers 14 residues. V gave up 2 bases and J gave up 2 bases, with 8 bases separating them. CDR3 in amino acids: CASSLEPFTDTQYF. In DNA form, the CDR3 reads TGTGCCAGCAGCTTAGAACCGTTCACAGATACGCAGTATTTT.

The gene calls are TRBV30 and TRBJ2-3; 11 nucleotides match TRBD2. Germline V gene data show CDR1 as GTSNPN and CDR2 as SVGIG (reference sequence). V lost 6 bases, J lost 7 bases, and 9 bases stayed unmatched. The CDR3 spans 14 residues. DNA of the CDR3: TGTGCCTGCCATACTAGCGGGAGTCAAAATACGCAGTATTTT. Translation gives CACHTSGSQNTQYF.

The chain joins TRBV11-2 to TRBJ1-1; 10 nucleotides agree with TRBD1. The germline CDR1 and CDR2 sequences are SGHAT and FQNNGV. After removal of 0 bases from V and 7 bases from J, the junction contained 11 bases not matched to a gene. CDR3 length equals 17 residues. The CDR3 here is CASSLDRSGQGFGEAFF. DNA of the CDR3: TGTGCCAGCAGCTTAGATAGGTCGGGACAGGGGTTTGGTGAAGCTTTCTTT. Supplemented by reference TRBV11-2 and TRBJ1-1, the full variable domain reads EAGVAQSPRYKIIEKRQSVAFWCNPISGHATLYWYQQILGQGPKLLIQFQNNGVVDDSQLPKDRFSAERLKGVDSTLKIQPAKLEDSAVYLCASSLDRSGQGFGEAFFGQGTRLTVV.

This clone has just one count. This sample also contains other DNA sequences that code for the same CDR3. Here the CDR3 DNA reads TGTGCCAGCAGTTTAGGTTCGGGCACTGAAGCTTTCTTT. Its protein is CASSLGSGTEAFF. The gene calls are TRBV12-3 or TRBV12-4 and TRBJ1-1; D ambiguous. The CDR3 has 13 amino acids. Trimming left V 1 base short and J 4 bases short, with 7 bases between.

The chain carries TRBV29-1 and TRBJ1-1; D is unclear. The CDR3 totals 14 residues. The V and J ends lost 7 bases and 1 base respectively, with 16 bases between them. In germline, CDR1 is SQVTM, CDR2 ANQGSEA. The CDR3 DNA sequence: TGCAGCGCCATTCGGGCAGGACCGAACACTGAAGCTTTCTTT. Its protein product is CSAIRAGPNTEAFF.

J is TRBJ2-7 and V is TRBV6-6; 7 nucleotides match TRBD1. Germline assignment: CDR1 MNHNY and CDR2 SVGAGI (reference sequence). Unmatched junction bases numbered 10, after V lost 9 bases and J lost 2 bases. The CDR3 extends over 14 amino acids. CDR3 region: CASEGGKTTYEQYF. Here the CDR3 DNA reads TGTGCCAGTGAAGGGGGCAAGACGACCTACGAGCAGTACTTC.

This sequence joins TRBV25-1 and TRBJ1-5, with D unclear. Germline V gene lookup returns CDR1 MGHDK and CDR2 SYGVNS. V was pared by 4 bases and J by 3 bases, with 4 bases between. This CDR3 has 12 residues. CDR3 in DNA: TGTGCCAGCAGTGGCCCCAATCAGCCCCAGCATTTT. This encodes CASSGPNQPQHF.